This T cell receptor beta chain was obtained from a study of Graves' ophthalmopathy and Graves' hyperthyroidism. The wider study: Researchers classed hyperthyroidism as stable given no ophthalmopathy within 18 months of follow-up.

This clonotype appeared many times. RNA transcripts were the template, and TCR beta CDR3 regions were amplified from them. Second-round multiplex PCR came after first-round RT-PCR with HTBI primers. TCRdb reprocessed the multiplex PCR reads via MiXCR and lists one record per CDR3 protein. The profile shows around 590,000 distinct CDR3 sequences, just under 40% of them singletons. This CDR3 is built from 12 residues. Trimming shortened V by 5 bases and J by 8 bases, and 12 bases separated the two germline ends. Germline V CDR1 and CDR2: SEHNR, FQNEAQ (reference sequence). What was sequenced was peripheral blood or thyroid tissue (not recorded which). The source is an adult man with Graves' hyperthyroidism. The V call is TRBV7-9, the J call TRBJ1-2; D is possibly TRBD1 (6 bases). The CDR3 coding sequence is TGTGCCAGCAGCGAGGACAGTCTCGGCTACACCTTC. Encoded protein: CASSEDSLGYTF.